Each of the 13 T cell receptor beta chains below was sequenced from the same sample in a study of blood T cell repertoires in COVID-19. The protocol was immunoSEQ multiplex PCR, while the TCRdb copy is restricted to in-frame clones and leaves out a portion. The table includes roughly 26,000 clones, approximately 90% detected once. The sequenced sample was peripheral blood. Receptors were obtained from a human donor in a cohort sampled during active COVID-19.

As for this clone: The CDR3 ends on some other residue instead of the conserved phenylalanine or tryptophan, so this is likely a read error. No DNA is shown, since the ends of the CDR3 on it are uncertain; the CDR3 is the one TCRdb lists. The chain recombines TRBV10-1 with TRBJ1-4. The length of the CDR3 is 12 amino acids, counting both ends. CDR1 and CDR2 (germline): WNHNN, SYGVQD (reference sequence). The CDR3 region is CASSESTWTDGR.

The chain has TRBV7-9 and TRBJ1-2; tentative D call: TRBD1 (6 bases). Trimming shortened V by 4 bases and J by 7 bases, and 19 bases separated the two germline ends. In germline, CDR1 is SEHNR, CDR2 FQNEAQ (reference sequence). The CDR3 length is 15 residues. The CDR3 sequence is CASSWYGQHTRGYTF. Written as DNA, the CDR3 is TGTGCCAGCAGCTGGTACGGACAGCACACCCGTGGCTACACCTTC.

This rearrangement joins TRBV7-9 to TRBJ1-2, with 7 bases fitting TRBD1. CDR1 and CDR2 (germline): SEHNR, FQNEAQ (reference sequence). J was trimmed by 8 bases and V by 3 bases; bases with no gene match: 12. The CDR3 sequence is 15 residues long. The CDR3 here is CASSLSGTASGGYTF. The CDR3, as DNA: TGTGCCAGCAGCTTGTCCGGGACAGCCAGTGGAGGCTACACCTTC. Looking up the rest from reference TRBV7-9 and TRBJ1-2 gives the full variable domain: DTGVSQNPRHKITKRGQNVTFRCDPISEHNRLYWYRQTLGQGPEFLTYFQNEAQLEKSRLLSDRFSAERPKGSFSTLEIQRTEQGDSAMYLCASSLSGTASGGYTFGSGTRLTVV.

J is TRBJ1-2 and V is TRBV11-2; 8 positions match TRBD1. The V and J ends lost 5 bases and 8 bases, in that order; junction bases with no gene match: 7. CDR1 is SGHAT, CDR2 FQNNGV, per germline. The CDR3 spans 13 residues. CDR3 sequence (DNA): TGTGCCAGCAGCGTTGGGACAGGTTACGGCTACACCTTC. Translation gives CASSVGTGYGYTF.

The chain links TRBV5-1 to TRBJ2-1; 10 bases map to TRBD2. There are 14 residues in the CDR3. V dropped 7 bases and J dropped 0; count of bases not matched to a gene: 1. The V gene's germline CDR1 is SGHRS and CDR2 YFSETQ. CDR3 region: CASGLADSYNEQFF. CDR3 bases: TGCGCCAGCGGACTAGCGGACTCCTACAATGAGCAGTTCTTC.

The chain carries TRBV28 and TRBJ2-6, with TRBD2 identical over 7 bases. The CDR3 has 18 residues. The V segment lost 8 bases and the J segment 0 bases; nucleotides outside the gene matches: 13. Germline lookup yields CDR1 MDHEN and CDR2 SYDVKM. This chain's CDR3 is CASVKAGGSGSGANVLTF. The CDR3 DNA follows: TGTGCCAGCGTAAAGGCCGGGGGGTCGGGCTCTGGGGCCAACGTCCTGACTTTC.

This CDR3 is CASRSVGGGGTDTQYF. Written as DNA, the CDR3 is TGCGCCAGCAGATCCGTAGGTGGGGGGGGAACAGATACGCAGTATTTT. The chain joins TRBV5-1 to TRBJ2-3; 7 positions match TRBD2. The germline V gene encodes CDR1 SGHRS and CDR2 YFSETQ. This CDR3 has 16 residues. Germline trimming cut 5 bases from V and 3 bases from J; bases unmatched to any gene: 12.

The rearrangement links TRBV10-3 to TRBJ1-1, with no clear D. Germline loops: CDR1 ENHRY, CDR2 SYGVKD. V was pared by 7 bases and J by 0 bases, with 9 bases between. The CDR3 runs 13 residues. The CDR3: CAIKTSMNTEAFF. The CDR3 region has the DNA TGTGCCATCAAGACAAGCATGAACACTGAAGCTTTCTTT.

The CDR3 region is CATSGGDRAYNEQFF. CDR3 nucleotide sequence: TGTGCCACCAGTGGGGGGGACAGGGCCTACAATGAGCAGTTCTTC. The rearrangement joins TRBV24-1 to TRBJ2-1; 9 positions agree with TRBD1. The germline V gene encodes CDR1 KGHDR and CDR2 SFDVKD. This CDR3 comprises 15 residues. After removal of 5 bases from V and 2 bases from J, the junction contained 3 bases not matched to a gene.

This chain connects TRBV29-1 to TRBJ2-1; D is possibly TRBD2 (5 bases). This CDR3 is 14 amino acids long. Per germline, CDR1 SQVTM and CDR2 ANQGSEA. V was cut by 6 bases and J by 3 bases, with 15 bases left in between. The DNA for the CDR3 is TGCAGCGTGCGAGGGATATTCCTCTACAATGAGCAGTTCTTC. Encoded protein: CSVRGIFLYNEQFF.

The chain has TRBV5-4 and TRBJ2-1; 10 bases map to TRBD1. Per germline, CDR1 SGHNT and CDR2 YYREEE (reference sequence). The CDR3 is made up of 15 amino acids. V shed 0 bases, J shed 12 bases, and the junction held 9 bases outside the gene matches. CDR3 sequence: CASSLEGTGAEGQFF. The CDR3 DNA reads TGTGCCAGCAGCTTGGAGGGGACAGGGGCGGAGGGGCAGTTCTTC.

The chain links TRBV2 to TRBJ2-7; D remains ambiguous. Germline V gene data show CDR1 as SNHLY and CDR2 as FYNNEI. Trimming took 6 bases from V and 5 from J, leaving 11 bases between them. The CDR3 is 12 amino acids. CDR3 DNA: TGTGCCAGCAGCCTCGACATCGACGAGCAGTACTTC. This sequence encodes CASSLDIDEQYF.

CDR3 DNA sequence: TGTGCCAGCAGGACCATTTCGATAGCGGGGACCGGGGAGCTGTTTTTT. Translated, it gives CASRTISIAGTGELFF. V is TRBV11-2 and J is TRBJ2-2, with TRBD2 identical over 8 bases. Trimming removed 6 bases from V and 5 bases from J; junction bases left unmatched: 11. The CDR3 consists of 16 residues. CDR1 and CDR2 (germline): SGHAT, FQNNGV.